The source of this T cell receptor beta chain is a study of blood T cell repertoires in COVID-19. Study-level information: Both acute and convalescent COVID-19 samples were obtained from the United States, Italy and Spain.

The CDR3 runs to 13 residues. Germline V gives CDR1 MNHEY, CDR2 SVGAGI. Trimming left V 8 bases short and J 3 bases short, with 14 bases between. Assay: immunoSEQ multiplex PCR; the TCRdb copy retains only in-frame clones and omits some. Among some 320,000 clones listed, roughly 91% were seen once. The receptor was isolated from a woman aged 25 to 39 with COVID-19, enrolled during active disease. Sequenced sample: peripheral blood. The chain combines TRBV6-5 with TRBJ2-7; tentatively, D is TRBD1 (5 bases). The CDR3 DNA reads as TGTGCCAGCGACGATGCGCAGGGCTACGAGCAGTACTTC. Translating it yields CASDDAQGYEQYF.